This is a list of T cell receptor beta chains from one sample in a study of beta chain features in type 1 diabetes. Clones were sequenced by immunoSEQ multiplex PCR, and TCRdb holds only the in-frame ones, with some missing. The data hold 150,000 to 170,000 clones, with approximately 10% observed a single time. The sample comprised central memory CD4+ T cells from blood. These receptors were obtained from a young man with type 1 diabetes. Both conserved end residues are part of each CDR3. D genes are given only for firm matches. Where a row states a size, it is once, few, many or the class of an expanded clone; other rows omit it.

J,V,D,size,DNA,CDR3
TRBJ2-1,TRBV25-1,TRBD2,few,TGTGCCAGCAGTATAGCGGGAGAATTTGAGCAGTTCTTC,CASSIAGEFEQFF
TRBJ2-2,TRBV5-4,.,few,TGTGCCAGCAACAAGGGGCGGGATTACACCGGGGAGCTGTTTTTT,CASNKGRDYTGELFF
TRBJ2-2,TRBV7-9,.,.,TGTGCCAGCAGCTGGGGGGTCATGGCCGGGGAGCTGTTTTTT,CASSWGVMAGELFF
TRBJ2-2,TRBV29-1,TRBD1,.,TGCAGCGTGAGAAGACAGGGCAATGCCGGGGAGCTGTTTTTT,CSVRRQGNAGELFF
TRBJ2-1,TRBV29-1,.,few,TGCAGCGTCATCGGTCTAGCGACCCACAATGAGCAGTTCTTC,CSVIGLATHNEQFF
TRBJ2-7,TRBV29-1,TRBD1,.,TGCAGCGTTGAAAGTGGGACAGGGGCGTACGAGCAGTACTTC,CSVESGTGAYEQYF
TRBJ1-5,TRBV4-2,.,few,TGTGCCAGCAGCCCTGGACAGAATAGCAATCAGCCCCAGCATTTT,CASSPGQNSNQPQHF
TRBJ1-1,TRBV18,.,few,TGTGCCACCTCGGACAGGAACACTGAAGCTTTCTTT,CATSDRNTEAFF
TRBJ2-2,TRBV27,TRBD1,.,TGTGCCAGCAGTCTCCCACAGGGGGCGCGGGGCACCGGGGAGCTGTTTTTT,CASSLPQGARGTGELFF
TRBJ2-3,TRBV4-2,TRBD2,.,TGTGCCAGCAGCCAAGAGGGGGCTAGCGGGTCCACAGATACGCAGTATTTT,CASSQEGASGSTDTQYF
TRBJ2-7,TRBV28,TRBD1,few,TGTGCCAGCAGTTTTCCGGGACAGGCACTCTACGAGCAGTACTTC,CASSFPGQALYEQYF
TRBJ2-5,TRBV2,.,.,TGTGCCAGCAGTGAAGCGCGAGAGACCCAGTACTTC,CASSEARETQYF
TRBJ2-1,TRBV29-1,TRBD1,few,TGCAGCGTTGGACAGGGAAATGAGCAGTTCTTC,CSVGQGNEQFF
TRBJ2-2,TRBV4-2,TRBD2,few,TGTGCCAGCAGCCAAGATGGGGGACTAGCGGGAGTAACCGGGGAGCTGTTTTTT,CASSQDGGLAGVTGELFF
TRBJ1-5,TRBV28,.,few,TGTGCCAGCAGTCCCTACCCTGACAGGTATAGGAGGAACAATCAGCCCCAGCATTTT,CASSPYPDRYRRNNQPQHF
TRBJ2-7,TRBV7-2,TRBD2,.,TGTGCCAGCACCGGATCTCTAGCGGTCTCCTACGAGCAGTACTTC,CASTGSLAVSYEQYF
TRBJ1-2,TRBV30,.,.,TGTGCCTCCTGGACGGGGGGCTACACCTTC,CASWTGGYTF
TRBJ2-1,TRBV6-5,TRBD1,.,TGTGCCAGCAGGGGGGACAGGGGGTACAATGAGCAGTTCTTC,CASRGDRGYNEQFF
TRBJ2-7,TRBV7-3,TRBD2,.,TGTGCCAGCAGCCTCACCGGGACTACGGGCTACGAGCAGTACTTC,CASSLTGTTGYEQYF
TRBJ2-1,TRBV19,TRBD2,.,TGTGCCAGTAGTTTGACCCCCACGGGACTAGCGGCCTACAATGAGCAGTTCTTC,CASSLTPTGLAAYNEQFF
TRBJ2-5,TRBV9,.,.,TGTGCCAGCAGCGTGGGAGTAGTAGAGACCCAGTACTTC,CASSVGVVETQYF
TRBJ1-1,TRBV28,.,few,TGTGCCAGCAGCCCGAGGGAGGGGCCCATTTACGGCACTGAAGCTTTCTTT,CASSPREGPIYGTEAFF
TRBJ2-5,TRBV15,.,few,TGTGCCACCAGCAGAGACTCGGGGATGGGAGAGACCCAGTACTTC,CATSRDSGMGETQYF
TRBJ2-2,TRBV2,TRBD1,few,TGTGCCAGCAGTGTAGGGACAGAGCCCACCGGGGAGCTGTTTTTT,CASSVGTEPTGELFF
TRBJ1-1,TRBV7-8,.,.,TGTGCCAGCAGCTTAGCGCCAGACACTGAAGCTTTCTTT,CASSLAPDTEAFF
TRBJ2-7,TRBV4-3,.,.,TGCGCCAGCAGCCAAGCCCGAGGACAGGAGGGGCAGTACTTC,CASSQARGQEGQYF
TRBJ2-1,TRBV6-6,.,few,TGTGCCAGCAGTTACGTAGATGAGCAGTTCTTC,CASSYVDEQFF
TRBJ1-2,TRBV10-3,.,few,TGTGCCATCAGTGATATTGGAAAGGGCAGGGGTGACTATGGCTACACCTTC,CAISDIGKGRGDYGYTF
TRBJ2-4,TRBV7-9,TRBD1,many,TGTGCCAGCAGCATCGGGACAGTGGACATTCAGTACTTC,CASSIGTVDIQYF
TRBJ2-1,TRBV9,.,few,TGTGCCAGCAGCGCAGATGGGAGCTCCTACAATGAGCAGTTCTTC,CASSADGSSYNEQFF
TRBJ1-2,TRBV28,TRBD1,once,TGTGCCAGCGATCCGGCCGTGGGGACAGGGCTTGGGGGCTACACCTTC,CASDPAVGTGLGGYTF
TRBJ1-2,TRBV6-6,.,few,TGTGCCAGCATAGGGGGGGCTGGTGGCTACACCTTC,CASIGGAGGYTF
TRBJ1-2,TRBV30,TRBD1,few,TGTGCCTGGAGTAAAGGACAGGAGGAGTCTGGCTACACCTTC,CAWSKGQEESGYTF
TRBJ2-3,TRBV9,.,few,TGTGCCAGCAGCGTAGATGGGGGCAGGACGCAGTATTTT,CASSVDGGRTQYF
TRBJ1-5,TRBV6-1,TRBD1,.,TGTGCCAGCAGGTCCGGGACAGATCAGCCCCAGCATTTT,CASRSGTDQPQHF
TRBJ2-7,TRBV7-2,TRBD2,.,TGTGCCAGCAGCCCAACTAGCGGGAGAGGGTACGAGCAGTACTTC,CASSPTSGRGYEQYF
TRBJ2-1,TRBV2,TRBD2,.,TGTGCCAGCATGGGACTAGCGGGAGCACTTGAGCAGTTCTTC,CASMGLAGALEQFF
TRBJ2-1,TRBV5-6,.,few,TGTGCCAGCAGCTTGGGAGTTGGGGCTGGCCCCTACAATGAGCAGTTCTTC,CASSLGVGAGPYNEQFF
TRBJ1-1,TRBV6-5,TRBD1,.,TGTGCCAGCAGTTACGGCGACAGGGTTGGAGCTTTCTTT,CASSYGDRVGAFF
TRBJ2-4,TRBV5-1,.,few,TGCGCCAGCAGCTACGGACAAGGTGGTGACATTCAGTACTTC,CASSYGQGGDIQYF
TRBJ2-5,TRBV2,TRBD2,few,TGTGCCAGCAGTGAAGCCAGGACTAGCGGACAAGAGACCCAGTACTTC,CASSEARTSGQETQYF
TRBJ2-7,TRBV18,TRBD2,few,TGTGCCAGCTCACCACCGGCGGCTAGCGGGTACGAGCAGTACTTC,CASSPPAASGYEQYF